These T cell receptor beta chains were read from a single sample in a study of response to subunit inactivated influenza vaccine. TCRdb reprocessed the RT-PCR reads via MiXCR and lists one record per CDR3 protein. Found here are about 780,000 distinct CDR3 sequences, about a fifth of them singletons; the top ten hold 11%. The material sequenced was PBMCs from blood, taken roughly 5 days after vaccination. The receptors come from a man in his fifties who received an inactivated influenza vaccine. Each CDR3 is given with its conserved first and last residue. A D gene is named only where the DNA matches it firmly. The size field is filled for only some rows; it gives once, few, many or a size class.

NA | TRBJ2-1 | TRBD2 | TRBV14 | TGTGCCAGCAGCCCTGGTCTTGAGGGACTAGCGGGAGGATCCTACAATGAGCAGTTCTTC | CASSPGLEGLAGGSYNEQFF
few | TRBJ2-7 | NA | TRBV10-3 | TGTGCCATCAGTGAGCCCCTCCGGTCGGTCGGGACATTCGGAACTGGGCAGTACTTC | CAISEPLRSVGTFGTGQYF
NA | TRBJ2-7 | NA | TRBV20-1 | TGCAGTGCTAGTTTAGGGCGGGACCACGAGCAGTACTTC | CSASLGRDHEQYF
many | TRBJ2-5 | NA | TRBV7-2 | TGCGCCAGCAGCTCGGGCCAAGGGGCCCAAGAGACCCAGTACTTC | CASSSGQGAQETQYF
many | TRBJ1-2 | NA | TRBV29-1 | TGCAGCGTCCCAAGACCCGGGACTAACTATGGCTACACCTTC | CSVPRPGTNYGYTF
NA | TRBJ2-5 | TRBD1 | TRBV24-1 | TGTGCCACCAGTCAGGGGGCTGAGACCCAGTACTTC | CATSQGAETQYF
NA | TRBJ2-5 | TRBD2 | TRBV2 | TGTGCCAGCAGTGACCTAGCGGGGAAACAAGAGACCCAGTACTTC | CASSDLAGKQETQYF
NA | TRBJ1-2 | NA | TRBV6-1 | TGTGCCAGCAGGAGGGACCTTAACTATGGCTACACCTTC | CASRRDLNYGYTF
NA | TRBJ1-2 | TRBD1 | TRBV6-1 | TGTGCCAGCAGTGGATCCGGACAGGGCGTCTATGGCTACACCTTC | CASSGSGQGVYGYTF
many | TRBJ2-1 | NA | TRBV5-5 | TGTGCCAGCAGCTTGGAAGCGAGATCTTACAATGAGCAGTTCTTC | CASSLEARSYNEQFF
few | TRBJ2-2 | TRBD1 | TRBV6-2/TRBV6-3 | TGTGCCAGCAGGCGACAGGGGTTCACCGGGGAGCTGTTTTTT | CASRRQGFTGELFF
NA | TRBJ2-2 | NA | TRBV2 | TGTGCCAGCAGTCCACAAGGGCAGGGTACCGGGGAGCTGTTTTTT | CASSPQGQGTGELFF
NA | TRBJ2-7 | NA | TRBV2 | TGTGCCAGCAGTGGGTGGGCAGCGGACGAGCAGTACTTC | CASSGWAADEQYF
NA | TRBJ2-5 | TRBD2 | TRBV5-1 | TGCGCCAGCAGCTCCGGGGGGGGCAGCGGTGAGACCCAGTACTTC | CASSSGGGSGETQYF
NA | TRBJ2-2 | TRBD1 | TRBV7-2 | TGTGCCAGCAGCCCCTTCCTACAGGGGCAGGTCGGGGAGCTGTTTTTT | CASSPFLQGQVGELFF
NA | TRBJ2-7 | NA | TRBV12-3/TRBV12-4 | TGTGCCAGCAGTTACCACCCCCTCTACGAGCAGTACTTC | CASSYHPLYEQYF
NA | TRBJ1-4 | NA | TRBV7-6 | TGTGCCAGCAGCCCACTCGGCTTCGGGGAAAAACTGTTTTTT | CASSPLGFGEKLFF
NA | TRBJ2-1 | TRBD2 | TRBV4-1 | TGCGCCAGCAGCCAAGGAGTCACTGCGGGGGGCCACAATGAGCAGTTCTTC | CASSQGVTAGGHNEQFF
many | TRBJ2-7 | NA | TRBV12-3/TRBV12-4 | TGTGCCAGCAGTTTACAGGGACTGCTCGAGCAGTACTTC | CASSLQGLLEQYF
NA | TRBJ2-5 | TRBD1 | TRBV24-1 | TGTGCCACCAGTAGCGCAGGGGGCAGGGAGACCCAGTACTTC | CATSSAGGRETQYF
NA | TRBJ2-3 | NA | TRBV7-2 | TGTGCCGGCAGCTTAGGAGGATCCCGCACTGATACGCAGTATTTT | CAGSLGGSRTDTQYF
few | TRBJ2-5 | NA | TRBV2 | TGTGCCAGCAGTGAACCCCCCGTTGCCGAGACCCAGTACTTC | CASSEPPVAETQYF
NA | TRBJ2-1 | NA | TRBV20-1 | TGCAGTGCTCTATACCAGACTAGGGGTGAGCAGTTCTTC | CSALYQTRGEQFF
NA | TRBJ2-3 | NA | TRBV7-2 | TGTGCCAGCAGCCCTAGCCTGGTGGCGCAGTATTTT | CASSPSLVAQYF
NA | TRBJ2-3 | NA | TRBV10-3 | TGTGCCATCAGTGTCTCGGGGAGTGGGTCAGATACGCAGTATTTT | CAISVSGSGSDTQYF
NA | TRBJ1-5 | NA | TRBV6-5 | TGTGCCAGCTCCTGGGGTTATGGCAATCAGCCCCAGCATTTT | CASSWGYGNQPQHF